Below are 16 T cell receptor beta chains sequenced from a single sample in a study of cytomegalovirus exposure and HLA in healthy donors. PCR amplification relied on 60 Vbeta primers (plus 13 Jbeta primers). The protocol was immunoSEQ multiplex PCR, while the TCRdb copy is restricted to in-frame clones and leaves out a portion. Altogether roughly 110,000 clones are present, more than 65% being singletons, with the ten largest covering roughly 4.2%. The material sequenced was PBMCs. All receptors derive from a male donor in good health and CMV-seronegative.

V and J are TRBV28 and TRBJ1-2, with 10 positions matching TRBD1. V shed 3 bases and J 10 bases; nucleotides not matched to a gene: 5. Germline-derived CDR1 and CDR2 are MDHEN and SYDVKM. The CDR3 totals 13 residues. The CDR3 coding sequence is TGTGCCAGCAGTTTTGGGACAGGGGAACACTACACCTTC. Translated, it gives CASSFGTGEHYTF.

This clone was seen more than once but under ten times. V is TRBV14 and J is TRBJ2-5; D possibly corresponds to TRBD1 (5 bases). The J call may be wrong; the DNA end is better matched by TRBJ2-7. The CDR3 is 14 residues long. Per the germline V gene, CDR1 is SGHDN and CDR2 is FVKESK. CDR3: CASSQVSGPYEQYF. CDR3 sequence (DNA): TGTGCCAGCAGCCAAGTCTCAGGGCCCTACGAGCAGTACTTC.

The genes are TRBV7-9 and TRBJ1-1; 7 bases are a match to TRBD1. Unmatched junction bases numbered 5, after V lost 5 bases and J lost 8 bases. CDR1 and CDR2 from the germline V gene are SEHNR and FQNEAQ (reference sequence). The length of the CDR3 is 12 residues. The CDR3 protein is CASSTGVWEAFF. As DNA, the CDR3 is TGTGCCAGCAGCACAGGGGTTTGGGAAGCTTTCTTT.

This clone has only one observation. This chain links TRBV9 with TRBJ2-1; 8 nucleotides match TRBD2. V gave up 0 bases and J gave up 2 bases; unmatched junction bases: 4. The CDR3 spans 16 residues. Germline V lookup: CDR1 SGDLS, CDR2 YYNGEE. CDR3 region: CASSVGGSGAYNEQFF. CDR3 nucleotides: TGTGCCAGCAGCGTAGGGGGTAGCGGGGCCTACAATGAGCAGTTCTTC.

The chain combines TRBV18 with TRBJ1-1; D is unclear. V lost 6 bases, J lost 4 bases, and 9 bases lay in between. The CDR3 has 12 amino acids. CDR1 and CDR2 from the germline V gene are KGHSH and LQKENI. For the CDR3, the DNA is TGTGCCAGCTCTACACCCCCCACTGAAGCTTTCTTT. This gives the protein CASSTPPTEAFF.

The chain employs TRBV7-9 and TRBJ1-3, with unresolved D. Germline V lookup: CDR1 SEHNR, CDR2 FQNEAQ (reference sequence). This CDR3 contains 11 residues. Trimming stripped 5 bases from V and 5 bases from J, with 4 bases between. The chain's CDR3 is CASSGRNTIYF. DNA of the CDR3: TGTGCCAGCAGCGGCCGAAACACCATATATTTT.

This clone was observed a handful of times. This chain links TRBV5-8 with TRBJ2-7; a possible D gene is TRBD2 (6 bases). Germline lookup yields CDR1 SGHTS and CDR2 YDEGEE. The CDR3 is 15 residues long. Trimming removed 0 bases at V and 3 bases at J, with 13 bases between. CDR3 residues: CASSLVRGKVYEQYF. In DNA, the CDR3 is TGTGCCAGCAGCTTGGTACGGGGGAAAGTCTACGAGCAGTACTTC.

This chain links TRBV7-8 with TRBJ2-6; 8 bases fit TRBD1. Losses at the gene ends were 9 bases for V and 0 bases for J; bases not matched to a gene: 16. The CDR3 consists of 19 residues. The V gene's germline CDR1 is SGHVS and CDR2 FQNEAQ. In nucleotides, the CDR3 is TGTGCCAGTAGACAGGGGCGGAGAGCGACTACCTCTGGGGCCAACGTCCTGACTTTC. This codes for CASRQGRRATTSGANVLTF.

The count of this clone is one. The chain carries TRBV10-1 and TRBJ2-7, with a tentative D call TRBD1 (6 bases). The V end was cut by 7 bases, the J end by 0 bases, with 10 bases between. Germline V lookup: CDR1 WNHNN, CDR2 SYGVQD (reference sequence). The CDR3 extends over 13 amino acids. DNA of the CDR3: TGCGCCAGCAACCGGGACAACTCCTACGAGCAGTACTTC. Translation: CASNRDNSYEQYF.

This chain uses TRBV11-2 with TRBJ1-1; D possibly corresponds to TRBD1 (5 bases). This CDR3 spans 15 amino acids. V lost 4 bases to trimming and J lost 0 bases, with 12 bases between them. Germline-derived CDR1 and CDR2 are SGHAT and FQNNGV. This chain's CDR3 is CASSYIGGMNTEAFF. The CDR3 DNA follows: TGTGCCAGCAGCTATATTGGGGGGATGAACACTGAAGCTTTCTTT.

The CDR3 here is CASSQDGLAGTGELFF. CDR3 in DNA: TGTGCCAGCAGCCAAGACGGACTAGCGGGCACCGGGGAGCTGTTTTTT. The V gene is TRBV4-2, the J gene TRBJ2-2; TRBD2 agrees at 11 bases. The CDR3 runs to 16 residues. Germline assignment: CDR1 LGHNA and CDR2 YNFKEQ. J was trimmed by 4 bases and V by 0 bases; bases with no gene match: 1.

This clone was recorded once. This chain links TRBV30 with TRBJ2-3; unclear D gene. Germline values: CDR1 GTSNPN, CDR2 SVGIG (reference sequence). The CDR3 contains 13 residues. Trimming took 1 base from V and 3 from J, leaving 8 bases between them. The CDR3 DNA follows: TGTGCCTGGAGTGGGCAATCGACAGATACGCAGTATTTT. Translating it yields CAWSGQSTDTQYF.

This clone was picked up a small number of times. The chain's CDR3 is CASSLLPTGLYGYTF. As DNA, the CDR3 is TGTGCCAGCAGCCTTCTGCCGACAGGACTTTATGGCTACACCTTC. The genes are TRBV11-1 and TRBJ1-2; D is possibly TRBD1 (6 bases). The V gene lost 5 bases and the J gene lost 5 bases, with 18 bases spanning the gap. Germline loops: CDR1 SGHAT, CDR2 FQDESV (reference sequence). This CDR3 has 15 amino acids.

There are a few counts of this clone. The chain combines TRBV30 with TRBJ1-5; TRBD1 might be the D (5 bases). The CDR3 consists of 14 residues. Germline V CDR1 and CDR2: GTSNPN, SVGIG (reference sequence). Trimming took off 2 bases at V and 5 bases at J, with 13 bases between the two ends. Here the CDR3 DNA reads TGTGCCTGGAGTTTTCAGGGATACGATCAGCCCCAGCATTTT. Translated, it gives CAWSFQGYDQPQHF. The variable domain in full, with the rest retrieved from reference TRBV30 and TRBJ1-5, is SQTIHQWPATLVQPVGSPLSLECTVEGTSNPNLYWYRQAAGRGLQLLFYSVGIGQISSEVPQNLSASRPQDRQFILSSKKLLLSDSGFYLCAWSFQGYDQPQHFGDGTRLSIL.

The rearrangement uses TRBV29-1 and TRBJ1-2, with a weak D call TRBD1 (5 bases). V gave up 8 bases and J gave up 8 bases, with 18 bases separating them. Germline-derived CDR1 and CDR2 are SQVTM and ANQGSEA. CDR3 length: 12 amino acids. CDR3 in DNA: TGCAGCTTCGCTCGGGGGGGTCAGGGCTACACCTTC. Its protein product is CSFARGGQGYTF.

The genes are TRBV7-6 and TRBJ2-7; perhaps TRBD1 as D (6 bases). The CDR3 extends over 17 amino acids. Germline CDR1 is SGHVS and CDR2 is FNYEAQ. The ends were cut back, 1 base at V and 2 bases at J, with 18 bases in the middle. The CDR3 is CASSLGTYGTKAYEQYF. The DNA of the CDR3 is TGTGCCAGCAGCTTAGGTACCTATGGGACAAAGGCCTACGAGCAGTACTTC.